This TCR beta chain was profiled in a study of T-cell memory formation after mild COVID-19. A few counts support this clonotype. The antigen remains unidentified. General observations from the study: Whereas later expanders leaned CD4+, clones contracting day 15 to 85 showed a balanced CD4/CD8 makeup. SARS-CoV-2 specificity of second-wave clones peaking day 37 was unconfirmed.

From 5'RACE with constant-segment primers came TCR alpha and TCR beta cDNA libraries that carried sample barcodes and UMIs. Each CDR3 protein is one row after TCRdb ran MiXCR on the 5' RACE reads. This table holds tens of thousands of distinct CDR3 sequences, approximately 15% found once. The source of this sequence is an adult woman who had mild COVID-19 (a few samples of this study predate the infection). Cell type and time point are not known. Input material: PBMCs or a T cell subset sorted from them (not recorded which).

The CDR3 DNA reads as TGTGCCAGCAGCCCATCGACAACTAGCGCTAGCACAGATACGCAGTATTTT. This encodes CASSPSTTSASTDTQYF. The chain carries TRBV7-2 and TRBJ2-3; TRBD2 agrees at 7 bases. There are 17 residues in the CDR3. CDR1 and CDR2 from the germline V gene are SGHTA and FQGNSA. The V segment lost 5 bases and the J segment 0 bases; nucleotides outside the gene matches: 11.